This T cell receptor (beta chain) comes out of a study of tumor-infiltrating lymphocytes in glioblastoma multiforme. From germline, CDR1 is SGHAT and CDR2 FQNNGV. Deletions cut 3 bases from V and 5 bases from J, with 13 bases between. The CDR3 covers 14 residues. TCR beta libraries were built from RNA through three nested multiplex PCR rounds using modified ARM-PCR. TCRB cDNA was made from around 450 ng total RNA. TCRdb re-called the multiplex PCR reads through MiXCR, storing one row per CDR3 protein. The repertoire holds approximately 16,000 distinct CDR3 sequences, with approximately 71% as singletons. Study-wide points: Unequal TCR RNA per T cell might skew measured clone sizes.

This clonotype has more than one count but fewer than ten. Its specificity is not known. This TCR was recovered from a male donor with glioblastoma. Sequencing used brain tumor tissue. The chain is built from TRBV11-2 and TRBJ1-1; D not resolved. CDR3 amino acids: CASSFMGGGTEAFF. The CDR3 nucleotides read TGTGCCAGCAGCTTTATGGGAGGCGGTACTGAAGCTTTCTTT. The whole variable domain, remainder taken from reference TRBV11-2 and TRBJ1-1, is EAGVAQSPRYKIIEKRQSVAFWCNPISGHATLYWYQQILGQGPKLLIQFQNNGVVDDSQLPKDRFSAERLKGVDSTLKIQPAKLEDSAVYLCASSFMGGGTEAFFGQGTRLTVV.